This T cell receptor beta chain is from a study of blood T cell repertoires in COVID-19. About the research overall: Sources were T cells, B-cell-depleted T cells, or PBMCs; the material itself was cDNA or gDNA.

V lost 5 bases and J lost 6; bases outside the gene matches: 9. Germline CDR1 KGHSH, CDR2 LQKENI. The length of the CDR3 is 15 residues. Per the authors' pipeline: Estimates of nucleated cell counts were drawn from the amplification of reference gene primers. Produced via immunoSEQ multiplex PCR; TCRdb's table is partial and in-frame only. The D gene and trimming were derived from the DNA, and the V and J assignments and clone size from that table. Of about 49,000 clones in the sample, about 71% are singletons; the top ten hold 8.8%. V gene TRBV18 combines with J gene TRBJ2-3; 9 nucleotides match TRBD1. The TCR comes from an older woman with acute or convalescent COVID-19. The source material was peripheral blood. CDR3 amino acids: CASSDRDRATDTQYF. CDR3 DNA: TGTGCCAGCTCAGACCGGGACAGGGCCACTGATACGCAGTATTTT. The whole variable domain, remainder taken from reference TRBV18 and TRBJ2-3, is NAGVMQNPRHLVRRRGQEARLRCSPMKGHSHVYWYRQLPEEGLKFMVYLQKENIIDESGMPKERFSAEFPKEGPSILRIQQVVRGDSAAYFCASSDRDRATDTQYFGPGTRLTVL.